The entry that follows covers one T cell receptor beta chain sequence. The target antigen is unknown. The data were taken from a study of siplizumab effects on memory and regulatory T cells. Whole-study findings and limits: Naive T cells appeared more diverse than memory cells and seemed to be major alloresponse contributors. A minor share of alloreactive clones matched unstimulated subsets. On average, around 70% of mappable alloreactive CD4+ clones were Treg-derived under siplizumab, against 26.9% in controls. The study did not confirm that proliferating Tregs from siplizumab cultures were suppressive.

Trimming shortened V by 4 bases and J by 0 bases, and 12 bases separated the two germline ends. This CDR3 region has 15 residues. The V gene's germline CDR1 is SNHLY and CDR2 FYNNEI. Sequencing used immunoSEQ multiplex PCR; TCRdb keeps in-frame clones, though not all of them. The data contain more than 95,000 clones, over 90% of them seen just once; the ten biggest clones take up roughly 0.59%. V and J are TRBV2 and TRBJ1-1; D call uncertain. This TCR came from a human donor in good health. The sequenced material came from Tregs sorted from blood. CDR3 DNA sequence: TGTGCCAGCAGTGCTTTCGGGAGACTGAACACTGAAGCTTTCTTT. It specifies CASSAFGRLNTEAFF.